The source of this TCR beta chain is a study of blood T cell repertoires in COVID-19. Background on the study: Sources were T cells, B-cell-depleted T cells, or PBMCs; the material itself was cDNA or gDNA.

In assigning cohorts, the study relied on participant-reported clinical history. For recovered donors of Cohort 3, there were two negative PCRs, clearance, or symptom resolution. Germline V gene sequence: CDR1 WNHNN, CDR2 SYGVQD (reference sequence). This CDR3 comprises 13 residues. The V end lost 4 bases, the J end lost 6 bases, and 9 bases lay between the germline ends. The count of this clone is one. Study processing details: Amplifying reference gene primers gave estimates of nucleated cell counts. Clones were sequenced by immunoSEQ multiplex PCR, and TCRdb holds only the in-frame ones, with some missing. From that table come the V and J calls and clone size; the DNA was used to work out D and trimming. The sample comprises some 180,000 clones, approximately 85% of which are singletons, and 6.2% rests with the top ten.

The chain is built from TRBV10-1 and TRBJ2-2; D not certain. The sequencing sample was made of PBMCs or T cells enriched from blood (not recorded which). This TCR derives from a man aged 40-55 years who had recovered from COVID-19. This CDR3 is CASSGPVPGELFF. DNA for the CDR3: TGCGCCAGCAGTGGCCCGGTCCCCGGGGAGCTGTTTTTT.